This T cell receptor beta chain was captured in a study of shared clonotypes between healthy human individuals. The overall study: Plates per donor: three CD4 naive, three CD4 memory, two CD8 naive, one CD8 memory.

Comment on this clone: The antigen is unknown.

Study conclusions and caveats: Rarefaction indicated that sorted-subset sequencing remained incomplete although depth was large.

Libraries were prepared by immunoSEQ multiplex PCR; TCRdb keeps only in-frame clonotypes and omits some of them. The data hold some 2,400,000 clones, with approximately 95% observed a single time. This clonotype originated in a man younger than 35 in good health. Sequenced input: naive CD4+ T cells sorted from blood. Subset denoted: CD45RA+ positively selected.

The CDR3 DNA is TGCGCCAGCAGCGGGCAGGGGACCTACGAGCAGTACTTC. It encodes CASSGQGTYEQYF. The J gene is TRBJ2-7, the V gene TRBV5-1, with D possibly being TRBD1 (6 bases). Germline V gene sequence: CDR1 SGHRS, CDR2 YFSETQ. Trimming removed 4 bases at V and 2 bases at J, with 10 bases between. The CDR3 contains 13 residues.